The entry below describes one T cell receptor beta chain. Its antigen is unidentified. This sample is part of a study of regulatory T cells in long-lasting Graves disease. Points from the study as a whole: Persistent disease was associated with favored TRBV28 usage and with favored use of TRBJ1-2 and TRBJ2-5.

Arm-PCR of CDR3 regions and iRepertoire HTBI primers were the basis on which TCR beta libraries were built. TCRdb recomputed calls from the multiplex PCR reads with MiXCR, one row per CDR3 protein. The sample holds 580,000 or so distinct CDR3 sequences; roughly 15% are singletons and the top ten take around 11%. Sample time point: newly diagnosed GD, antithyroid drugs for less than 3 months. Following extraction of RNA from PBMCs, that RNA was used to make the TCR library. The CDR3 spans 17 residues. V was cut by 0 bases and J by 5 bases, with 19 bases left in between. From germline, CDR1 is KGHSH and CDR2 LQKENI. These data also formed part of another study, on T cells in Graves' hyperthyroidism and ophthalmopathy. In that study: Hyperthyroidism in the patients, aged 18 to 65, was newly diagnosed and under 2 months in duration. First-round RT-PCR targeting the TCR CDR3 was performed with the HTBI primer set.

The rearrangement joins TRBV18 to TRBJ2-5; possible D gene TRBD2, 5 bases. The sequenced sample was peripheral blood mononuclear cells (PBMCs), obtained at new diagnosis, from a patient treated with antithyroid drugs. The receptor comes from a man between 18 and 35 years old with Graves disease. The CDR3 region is CASSPPTGEPNRETQYF. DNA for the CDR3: TGTGCCAGCTCACCACCAACCGGGGAACCCAATCGGGAGACCCAGTACTTC.